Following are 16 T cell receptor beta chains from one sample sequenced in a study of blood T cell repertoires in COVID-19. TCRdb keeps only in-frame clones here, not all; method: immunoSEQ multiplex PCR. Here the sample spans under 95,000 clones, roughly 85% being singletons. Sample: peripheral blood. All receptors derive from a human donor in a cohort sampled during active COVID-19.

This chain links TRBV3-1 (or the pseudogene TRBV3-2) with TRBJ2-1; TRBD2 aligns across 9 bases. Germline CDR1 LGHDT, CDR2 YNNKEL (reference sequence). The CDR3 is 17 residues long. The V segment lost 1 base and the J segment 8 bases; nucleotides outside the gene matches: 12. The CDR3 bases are TGTGCCAGCAGCCAAGTTAAACGGACTAGCGACGCCGATGAGCAGTTCTTC. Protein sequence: CASSQVKRTSDADEQFF.

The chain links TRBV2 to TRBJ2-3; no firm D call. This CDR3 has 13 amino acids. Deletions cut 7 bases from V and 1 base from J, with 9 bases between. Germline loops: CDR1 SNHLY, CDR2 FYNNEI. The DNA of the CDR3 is TGTGCCAGCACCCGGAGCGGCACAGATACGCAGTATTTT. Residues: CASTRSGTDTQYF.

The CDR3 loop reads CASSLGGTYDYEQYF. DNA of the CDR3: TGTGCCAGCAGCCTTGGCGGGACCTACGACTACGAGCAGTACTTC. The chain recombines TRBV6-5 with TRBJ2-7, with TRBD2 as a possible D gene (6 bases). Per germline, CDR1 MNHEY and CDR2 SVGAGI. The CDR3 has 15 amino acids. The V and J ends lost 6 bases and 3 bases respectively, with 18 bases between them.

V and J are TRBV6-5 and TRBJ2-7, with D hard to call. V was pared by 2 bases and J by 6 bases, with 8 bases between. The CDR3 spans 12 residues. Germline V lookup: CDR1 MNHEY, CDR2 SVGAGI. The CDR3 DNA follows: TGTGCCAGCAGTTACCCCGGTCGCGAGCAGTACTTC. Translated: CASSYPGREQYF.

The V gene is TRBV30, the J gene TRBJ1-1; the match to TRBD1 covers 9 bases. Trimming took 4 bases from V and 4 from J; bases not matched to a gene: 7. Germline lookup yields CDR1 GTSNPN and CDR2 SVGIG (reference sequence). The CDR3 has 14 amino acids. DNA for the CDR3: TGTGCCTGGACCGGGACAGGGACAATCACTGAAGCTTTCTTT. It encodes CAWTGTGTITEAFF.

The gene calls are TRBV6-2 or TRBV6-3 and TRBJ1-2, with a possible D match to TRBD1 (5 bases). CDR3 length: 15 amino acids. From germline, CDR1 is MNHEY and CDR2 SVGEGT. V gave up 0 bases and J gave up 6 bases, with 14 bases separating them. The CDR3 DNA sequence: TGTGCCAGCAGTTACTCCAGGGCTGGTTCAAATGGCTACACCTTC. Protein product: CASSYSRAGSNGYTF.

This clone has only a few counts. CDR3 amino acids: CASGGTGVVYEQYF. The CDR3 coding sequence is TGTGCCAGCGGCGGGACAGGGGTCGTCTACGAGCAGTACTTC. The chain joins TRBV11-2 to TRBJ2-7; 10 nucleotides match TRBD1. There are 14 residues in the CDR3. Trimming took 8 bases from V and 3 from J; bases not matched to a gene: 7. From germline, CDR1 is SGHAT and CDR2 FQNNGV.

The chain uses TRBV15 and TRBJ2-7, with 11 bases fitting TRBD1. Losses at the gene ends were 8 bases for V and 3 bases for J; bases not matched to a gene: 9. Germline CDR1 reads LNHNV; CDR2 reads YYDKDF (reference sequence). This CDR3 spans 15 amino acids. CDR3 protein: CATARTGGALYEQYF. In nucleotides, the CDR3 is TGTGCCACCGCCAGGACAGGGGGCGCGCTCTACGAGCAGTACTTC.

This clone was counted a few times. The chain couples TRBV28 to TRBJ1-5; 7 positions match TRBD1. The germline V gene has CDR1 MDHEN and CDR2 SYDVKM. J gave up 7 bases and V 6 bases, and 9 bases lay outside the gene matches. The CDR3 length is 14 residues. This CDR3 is CASSDPIGGQPQHF. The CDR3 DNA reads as TGTGCCAGCAGCGATCCCATAGGGGGCCAGCCCCAGCATTTT.

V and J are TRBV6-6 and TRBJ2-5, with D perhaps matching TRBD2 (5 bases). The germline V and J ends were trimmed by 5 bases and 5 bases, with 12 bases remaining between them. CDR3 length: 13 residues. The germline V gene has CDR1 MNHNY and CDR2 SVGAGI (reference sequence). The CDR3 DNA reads TGTGCCAGCAGTCCTCGAGGGCGGGAGACCCAGTACTTC. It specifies CASSPRGRETQYF.

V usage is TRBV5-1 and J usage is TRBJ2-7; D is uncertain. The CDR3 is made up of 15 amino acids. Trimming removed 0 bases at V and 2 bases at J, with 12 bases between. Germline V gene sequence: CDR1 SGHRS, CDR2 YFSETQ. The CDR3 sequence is CASSLEAANPYEQYF. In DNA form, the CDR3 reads TGCGCCAGCAGCTTGGAGGCGGCAAATCCCTACGAGCAGTACTTC.

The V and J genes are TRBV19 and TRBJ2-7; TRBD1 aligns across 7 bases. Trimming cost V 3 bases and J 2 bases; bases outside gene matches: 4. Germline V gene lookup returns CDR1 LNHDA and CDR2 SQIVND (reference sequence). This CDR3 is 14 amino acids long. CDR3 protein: CASSMRDRTYEQYF. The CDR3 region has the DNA TGTGCCAGTAGTATGAGGGACAGAACCTACGAGCAGTACTTC.

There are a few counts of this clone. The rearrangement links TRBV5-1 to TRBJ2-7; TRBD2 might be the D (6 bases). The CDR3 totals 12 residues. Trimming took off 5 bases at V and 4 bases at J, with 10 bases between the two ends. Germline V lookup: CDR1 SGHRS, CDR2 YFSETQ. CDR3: CASRAGMYEQYF. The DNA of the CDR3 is TGCGCCAGCAGGGCGGGAATGTACGAGCAGTACTTC.

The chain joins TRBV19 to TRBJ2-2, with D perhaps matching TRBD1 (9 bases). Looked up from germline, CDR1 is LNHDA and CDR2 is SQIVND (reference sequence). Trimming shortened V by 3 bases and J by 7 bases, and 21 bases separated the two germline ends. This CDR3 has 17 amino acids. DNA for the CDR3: TGTGCCAGTAGTATGGTACAGGGGGCGGGAGGCGGCGGGGAGCTGTTTTTT. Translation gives CASSMVQGAGGGGELFF.

CDR3 residues: CASSQEGQGQFEQYF. The CDR3 DNA follows: TGTGCCAGCAGCCAAGAGGGACAGGGACAGTTCGAGCAGTACTTC. The chain is built from TRBV14 and TRBJ2-7; 9 bases align to TRBD1. The V segment lost 0 bases and the J segment 6 bases; nucleotides outside the gene matches: 6. The germline gives CDR1 SGHDN, CDR2 FVKESK. The CDR3 extends over 15 amino acids. The full variable domain, completed using reference TRBV14 and TRBJ2-7, is EAGVTQFPSHSVIEKGQTVTLRCDPISGHDNLYWYRRVMGKEIKFLLHFVKESKQDESGMPNNRFLAERTGGTYSTLKVQPAELEDSGVYFCASSQEGQGQFEQYFGPGTRLTVT.

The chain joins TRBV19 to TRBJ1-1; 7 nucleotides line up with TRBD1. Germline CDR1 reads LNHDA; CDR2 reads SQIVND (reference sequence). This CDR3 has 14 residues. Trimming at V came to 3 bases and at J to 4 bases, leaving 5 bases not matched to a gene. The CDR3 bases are TGTGCCAGTAGTATTTCCCGGACAGGCACTGAAGCTTTCTTT. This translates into CASSISRTGTEAFF.